This T cell receptor beta chain was profiled in a study of T-cell memory formation after mild COVID-19. The overall study: Largely donor-specific sequence clusters came from two donors. Study-wide points: Most CD4+ clones that shrank were in CM and EM, while CD8+ ones turned up in EMRA.

TCRdb re-called the 5' RACE reads through MiXCR, storing one row per CDR3 protein. The sample includes roughly 150,000 distinct CDR3 sequences, almost 25% seen only once; the top ten take around a quarter. Remarks on this clonotype: Its target is unknown.

The sample was PBMCs or a T cell subset sorted from them (not recorded which). This clonotype originated in an adult woman who had mild COVID-19 (a few samples of this study predate the infection). Cell type and time point are not known.

The DNA of the CDR3 is TGTGCCAGCAGTTTAGCAGGGGGGGCCGGGTACCCTAACTATGGCTACACCTTC. This codes for CASSLAGGAGYPNYGYTF. This chain uses TRBV12-3 or TRBV12-4 with TRBJ1-2, with D maybe TRBD1 (6 bases). The V and J ends lost 0 bases and 0 bases respectively, with 17 bases between them. CDR3 length: 18 amino acids.